This T cell receptor beta chain comes out of a study of blood T cell repertoires in COVID-19. At the level of the study: Collection of acute and convalescent COVID-19 samples took place in the United States, Italy and Spain. From T cells, B-cell-depleted T cells, or PBMCs came the material, which was cDNA or gDNA.

In Seattle, patients joined the study during active infection and were tracked longitudinally. This CDR3 is 16 amino acids long. The V and J ends lost 4 bases and 5 bases respectively, with 19 bases between them. Germline V gene data show CDR1 as SGDLS and CDR2 as YYNGEE. There are a few counts of this clone. Original processing notes: Estimated nucleated cell counts came from reference gene primer amplification. Sequencing used immunoSEQ multiplex PCR; TCRdb keeps in-frame clones, though not all of them. V, J and clone size reflect that table, while D and trimming were determined from the DNA. The sample has around 60,000 clones, over 60% seen once.

The material sequenced was peripheral blood. This receptor was obtained from a man aged 25 to 40 with COVID-19, enrolled during active disease. The chain employs TRBV9 and TRBJ2-1, with D perhaps TRBD1 (5 bases). The CDR3 loop reads CASSSREARVHNEQFF. CDR3 bases: TGTGCCAGCAGCTCGAGAGAGGCCAGGGTACACAATGAGCAGTTCTTC.